The entry that follows covers one T cell receptor beta chain sequence. Individuals aged roughly 18 to 95 years were recruited from 24 US areas. The CDR3 is 14 residues long. J lost 8 bases, V lost 7 bases, and 7 bases had no gene match. Germline assignment: CDR1 SQVTM and CDR2 ANQGSEA. Profiled with immunoSEQ multiplex PCR; TCRdb holds only in-frame clones, not every one. The profile shows 360,000 or so clones, around nine tenths of them singletons. The data derive from a study of blood T cell repertoires in COVID-19. Overall study: The United States, Italy and Spain provided the acute and convalescent COVID-19 samples.

The sequenced sample was PBMCs or T cells enriched from blood (not recorded which). The chain carries TRBV29-1 and TRBJ2-1; TRBD2 matches 14 bases. The receptor's source is a woman aged 25 to 45 who had been exposed to COVID-19. CDR3 sequence (DNA): TGCAGCGCCCTGACTAGCGGGAGGGCCTATGAGCAGTTCTTC. It yields the protein CSALTSGRAYEQFF.